This entry describes one T cell receptor beta chain. MiXCR, run by TCRdb on the reads, gives a single entry per CDR3 protein. The repertoire includes more than 200,000 distinct CDR3 sequences, 9.1% of them detected once, and about 16% sits in the top ten. These data come from a study of T cell repertoires in cytomegalovirus infection. The CDR3 loop spans 14 amino acids. V dropped 7 bases and J dropped 4; count of bases not matched to a gene: 7. CDR1 and CDR2 (germline): MDHEN, SYDVKM. This chain connects TRBV28 to TRBJ2-3; 8 nucleotides match TRBD1. This receptor was identified in a human donor in good health (CMV status not recorded). Some clones in this sample may be carry-over from other donors' samples. Sequenced sample: PBMCs. CDR3 nucleotides: TGTGCCAGCACCAACACAGGGGGAGCAGATACGCAGTATTTT. Residues: CASTNTGGADTQYF.